This is a list of T cell receptor beta chains from one sample in a study of T cells after yellow fever vaccination. TCRdb analysed the 5' RACE reads with MiXCR anew, one entry per CDR3 protein. The data hold hundreds of thousands of distinct CDR3 sequences, with approximately 9% observed a single time. The sequenced sample was PBMCs, obtained on the day of the first yellow fever vaccination. Receptor source: a man aged 18 to 29 who received the YFV17D yellow fever vaccine. Both conserved end residues are trimmed from each CDR3.

TRBJ2-1	TRBV12-3/TRBV12-4	ASSPTGPDEQF
TRBJ1-1	TRBV5-6	ASSLEVGNTEAF
TRBJ2-2	TRBV25-1	ASSVSHRKSGGELF
TRBJ1-5	TRBV6-5	ASSYSIPGQPQH
TRBJ2-3	TRBV18	ASSPLQGGTDTQY
TRBJ2-5	TRBV5-1	ASSLVQVMGETQY
TRBJ1-2	TRBV5-1	ASSLTPDRGKVYGYT
TRBJ2-1	TRBV5-6	ASSVRQGRNEQF
TRBJ2-7	TRBV7-9	ASSSGQGVAYEQY
TRBJ2-1	TRBV20-1	SARASGTGLYNEQF
TRBJ2-6	TRBV18	ASSLGQPVTVLT
TRBJ2-5	TRBV6-2/TRBV6-3	ASSPLGLAQETQY
TRBJ2-5	TRBV29-1	SVEPNDREETQY
TRBJ1-1	TRBV6-2/TRBV6-3	ASKRDSFTEAF
TRBJ1-3	TRBV9	ASSVAVGGDSGNTIY
TRBJ2-6	TRBV5-1	ASSFAGGAGANVLT
TRBJ1-2	TRBV5-1	ASSLEAGGIYGYT
TRBJ2-2	TRBV4-1	ASSPTEGPDTGELF
TRBJ2-1	TRBV5-1	ASSFFTGTTYNEQF
TRBJ2-3	TRBV11-2	ASSRDVLGTDTQY
TRBJ2-3	TRBV2	ARTSGRQRAQDTQY
TRBJ2-1	TRBV29-1	SVEALAGANEQF
TRBJ1-1	TRBV4-2	ASSPYHQKVVEAF
TRBJ2-5	TRBV7-8	ASTQRRGKTQY
TRBJ2-5	TRBV10-3	AIRRGLAGAEETQH
TRBJ1-1	TRBV4-1	ASSQGAGQTWGEAF
TRBJ2-3	TRBV5-1	ASSFYGGADTQY
TRBJ2-5	TRBV20-1	SARERRGVETQY
TRBJ1-4	TRBV15	ATAGQGTTNEKLF
TRBJ1-4	TRBV7-2	ASSSGRGRSSEKLF
TRBJ1-6	TRBV12-3/TRBV12-4	ATLKEGYSPLH
TRBJ2-5	TRBV20-1	SAEPAPMGLAEETQY
TRBJ1-5	TRBV12-3/TRBV12-4	ASSPVRGNQPQH
TRBJ2-3	TRBV20-1	SATKTSRGADTQY
TRBJ2-3	TRBV7-9	ASPGGGAYSTDTQY
TRBJ2-7	TRBV14	ASSQSQTGDGYEQY
TRBJ2-3	TRBV20-1	SARDRTSVPDTQY
TRBJ2-1	TRBV7-3	ASSGFGSYNEQF
TRBJ2-3	TRBV18	ASSPPVSTDTQY
TRBJ2-4	TRBV27	ASIIGTLLAKNIQY
TRBJ2-2	TRBV6-1	ASSPGQGRYTGELF
TRBJ1-1	TRBV28	ARRQVNTEAF